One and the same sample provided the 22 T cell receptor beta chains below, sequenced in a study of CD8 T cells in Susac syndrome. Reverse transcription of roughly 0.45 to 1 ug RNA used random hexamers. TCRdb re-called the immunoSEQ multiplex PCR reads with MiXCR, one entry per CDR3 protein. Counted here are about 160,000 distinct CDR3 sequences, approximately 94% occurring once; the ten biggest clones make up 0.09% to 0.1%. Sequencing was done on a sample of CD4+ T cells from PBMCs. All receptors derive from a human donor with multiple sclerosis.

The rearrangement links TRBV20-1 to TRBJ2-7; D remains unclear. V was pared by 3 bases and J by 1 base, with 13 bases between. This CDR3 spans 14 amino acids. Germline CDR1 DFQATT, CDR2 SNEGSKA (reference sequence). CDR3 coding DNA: TGCAGTGCTAGGAACCCGCCCGAGTCCTACGAGCAGTACTTC. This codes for CSARNPPESYEQYF.

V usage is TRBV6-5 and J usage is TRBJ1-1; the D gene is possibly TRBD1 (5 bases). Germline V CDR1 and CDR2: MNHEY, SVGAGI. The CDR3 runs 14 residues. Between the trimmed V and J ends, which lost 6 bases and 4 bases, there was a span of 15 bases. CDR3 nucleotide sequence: TGTGCCAGCAGACGCGGGGCGCGGGGCACTGAAGCTTTCTTT. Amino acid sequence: CASRRGARGTEAFF.

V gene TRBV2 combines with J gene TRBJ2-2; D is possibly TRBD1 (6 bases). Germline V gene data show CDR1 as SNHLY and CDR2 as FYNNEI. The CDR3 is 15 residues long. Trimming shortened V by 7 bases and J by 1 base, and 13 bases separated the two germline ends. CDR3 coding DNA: TGTGCCAGCAAAAAAGAACAGGGGAACACCGGGGAGCTGTTTTTT. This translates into CASKKEQGNTGELFF.

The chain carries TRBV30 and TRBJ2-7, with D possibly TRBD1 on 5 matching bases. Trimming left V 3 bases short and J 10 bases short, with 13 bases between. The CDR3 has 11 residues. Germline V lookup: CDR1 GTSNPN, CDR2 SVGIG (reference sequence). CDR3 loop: CAWSGWQGQYF. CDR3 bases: TGTGCCTGGAGCGGCTGGCAGGGTCAGTACTTC.

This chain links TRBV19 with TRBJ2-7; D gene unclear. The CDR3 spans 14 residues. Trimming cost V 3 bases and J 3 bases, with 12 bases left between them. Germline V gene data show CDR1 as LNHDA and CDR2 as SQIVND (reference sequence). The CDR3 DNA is TGTGCCAGTAGTATTTCTAGTTTTCGCTACGAGCAGTACTTC. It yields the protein CASSISSFRYEQYF.

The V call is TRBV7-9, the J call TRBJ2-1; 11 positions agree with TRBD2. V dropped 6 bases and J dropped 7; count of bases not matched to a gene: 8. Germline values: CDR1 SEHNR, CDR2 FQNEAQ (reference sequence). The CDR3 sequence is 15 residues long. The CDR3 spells CASSIGTSGSNEQFF. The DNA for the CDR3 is TGTGCCAGCAGTATAGGTACTAGCGGGAGTAATGAGCAGTTCTTC.

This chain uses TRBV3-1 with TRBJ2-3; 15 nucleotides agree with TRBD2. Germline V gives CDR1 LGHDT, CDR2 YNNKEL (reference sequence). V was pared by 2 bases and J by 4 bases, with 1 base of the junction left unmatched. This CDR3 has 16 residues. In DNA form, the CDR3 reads TGTGCCAGCAGCCAATGGACTAGCGGGAGGGCAGATACGCAGTATTTT. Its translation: CASSQWTSGRADTQYF.

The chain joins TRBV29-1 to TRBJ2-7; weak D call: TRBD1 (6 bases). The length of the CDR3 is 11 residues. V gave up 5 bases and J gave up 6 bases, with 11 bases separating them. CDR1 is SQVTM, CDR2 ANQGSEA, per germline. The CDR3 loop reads CSVKDSPEQYF. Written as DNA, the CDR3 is TGCAGCGTTAAGGACAGTCCCGAGCAGTACTTC.

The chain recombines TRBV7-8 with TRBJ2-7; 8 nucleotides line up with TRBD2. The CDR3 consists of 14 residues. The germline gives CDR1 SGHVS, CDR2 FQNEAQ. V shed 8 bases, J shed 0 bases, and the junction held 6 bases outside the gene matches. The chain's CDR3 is CASVRSGASYEQYF. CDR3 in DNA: TGTGCCAGCGTACGTAGCGGGGCCTCCTACGAGCAGTACTTC. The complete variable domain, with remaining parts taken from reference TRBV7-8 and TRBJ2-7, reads GAGVSQSPRYKVAKRGQDVALRCDPISGHVSLFWYQQALGQGPEFLTYFQNEAQLDKSGLPSDRFFAERPEGSVSTLKIQRTQQEDSAVYLCASVRSGASYEQYFGPGTRLTVT.

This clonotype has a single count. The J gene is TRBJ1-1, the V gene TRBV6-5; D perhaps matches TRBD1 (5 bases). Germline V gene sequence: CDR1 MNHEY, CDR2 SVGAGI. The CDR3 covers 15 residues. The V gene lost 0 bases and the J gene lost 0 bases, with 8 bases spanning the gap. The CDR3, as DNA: TGTGCCAGCAGTTACTCGGGGCTAGTGAACACTGAAGCTTTCTTT. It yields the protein CASSYSGLVNTEAFF.

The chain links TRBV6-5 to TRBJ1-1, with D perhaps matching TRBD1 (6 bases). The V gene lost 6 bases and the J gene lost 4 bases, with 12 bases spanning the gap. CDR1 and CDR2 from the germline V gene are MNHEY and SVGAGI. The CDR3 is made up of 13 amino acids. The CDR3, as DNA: TGTGCCAGCAGATACCTCAGGGGCACTGAAGCTTTCTTT. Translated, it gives CASRYLRGTEAFF.

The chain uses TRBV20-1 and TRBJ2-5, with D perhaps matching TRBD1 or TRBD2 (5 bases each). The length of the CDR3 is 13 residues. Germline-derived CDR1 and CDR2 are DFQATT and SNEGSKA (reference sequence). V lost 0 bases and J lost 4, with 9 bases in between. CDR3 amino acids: CSARDTGPETQYF. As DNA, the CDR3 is TGCAGTGCTAGAGATACGGGGCCAGAGACCCAGTACTTC.

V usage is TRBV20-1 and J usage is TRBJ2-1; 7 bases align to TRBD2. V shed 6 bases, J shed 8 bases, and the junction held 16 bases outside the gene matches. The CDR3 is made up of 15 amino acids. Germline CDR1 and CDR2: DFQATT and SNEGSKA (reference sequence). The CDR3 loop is CSAPYPGTINHEQFF. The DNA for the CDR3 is TGCAGTGCACCCTACCCCGGGACTATCAACCATGAGCAGTTCTTC.

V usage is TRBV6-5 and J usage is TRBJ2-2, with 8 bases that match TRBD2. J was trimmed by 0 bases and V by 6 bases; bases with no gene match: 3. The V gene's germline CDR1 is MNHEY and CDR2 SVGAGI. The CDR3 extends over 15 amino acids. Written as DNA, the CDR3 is TGTGCCAGCAGACCTAGCGGGCCGAACACCGGGGAGCTGTTTTTT. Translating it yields CASRPSGPNTGELFF.

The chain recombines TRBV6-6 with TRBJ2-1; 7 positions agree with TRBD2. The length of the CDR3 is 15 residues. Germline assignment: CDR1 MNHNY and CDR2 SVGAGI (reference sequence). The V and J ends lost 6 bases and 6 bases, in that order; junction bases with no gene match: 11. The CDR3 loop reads CASSLERDWGNEQFF. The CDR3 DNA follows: TGTGCCAGCAGCCTCGAGCGGGATTGGGGCAATGAGCAGTTCTTC.

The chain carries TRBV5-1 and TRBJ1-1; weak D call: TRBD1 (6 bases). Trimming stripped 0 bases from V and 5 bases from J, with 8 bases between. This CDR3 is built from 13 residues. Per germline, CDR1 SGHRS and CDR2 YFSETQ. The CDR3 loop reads CASSLDRETEAFF. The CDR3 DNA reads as TGCGCCAGCAGCTTGGACAGGGAGACTGAAGCTTTCTTT.

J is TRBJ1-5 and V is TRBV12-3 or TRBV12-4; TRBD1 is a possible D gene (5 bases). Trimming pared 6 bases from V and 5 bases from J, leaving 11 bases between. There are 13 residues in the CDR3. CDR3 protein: CASRPTGDQPQHF. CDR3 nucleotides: TGTGCCAGCAGGCCTACAGGAGATCAGCCCCAGCATTTT.

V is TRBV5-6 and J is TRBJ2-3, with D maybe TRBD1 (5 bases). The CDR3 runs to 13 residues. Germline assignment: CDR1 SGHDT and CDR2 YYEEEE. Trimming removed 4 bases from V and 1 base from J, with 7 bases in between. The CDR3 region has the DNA TGTGCCAGCAGCCGCAGGGGCACAGATACGCAGTATTTT. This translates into CASSRRGTDTQYF.

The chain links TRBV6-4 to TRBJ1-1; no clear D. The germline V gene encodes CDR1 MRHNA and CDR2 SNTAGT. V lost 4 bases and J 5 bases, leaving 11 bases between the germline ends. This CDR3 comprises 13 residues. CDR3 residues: CASSAQSGTEAFF. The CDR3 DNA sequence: TGTGCCAGCAGTGCGCAGTCAGGTACTGAAGCTTTCTTT.

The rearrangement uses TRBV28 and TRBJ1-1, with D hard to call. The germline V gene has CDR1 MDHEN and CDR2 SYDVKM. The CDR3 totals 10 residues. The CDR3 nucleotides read TGTGGCAGGAGTGGAGACGAGGCTTTCTTT. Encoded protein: CGRSGDEAFF.

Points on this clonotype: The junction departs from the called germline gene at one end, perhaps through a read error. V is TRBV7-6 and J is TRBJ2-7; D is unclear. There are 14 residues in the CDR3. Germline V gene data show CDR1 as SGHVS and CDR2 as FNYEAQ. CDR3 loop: CASSLGLFSNEQYF. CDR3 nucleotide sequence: TGTGCCAGCAGCTTAGGGCTCTTCTCCAACGAGCAGTACTTC. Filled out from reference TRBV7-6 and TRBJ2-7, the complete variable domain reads GAGVSQSPRYKVTKRGQDVALRCDPISGHVSLYWYRQALGQGPEFLTYFNYEAQQDKSGLPNDRFSAERPEGSISTLTIQRTEQRDSAMYRCASSLGLFSNEQYFGPGTRLTVT.

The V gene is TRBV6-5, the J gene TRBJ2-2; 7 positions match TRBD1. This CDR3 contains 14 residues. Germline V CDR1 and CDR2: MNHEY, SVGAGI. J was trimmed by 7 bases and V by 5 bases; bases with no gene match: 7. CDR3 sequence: CASSTTGFNGELFF. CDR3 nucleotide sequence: TGTGCCAGCAGTACGACAGGGTTCAACGGGGAGCTGTTTTTT.